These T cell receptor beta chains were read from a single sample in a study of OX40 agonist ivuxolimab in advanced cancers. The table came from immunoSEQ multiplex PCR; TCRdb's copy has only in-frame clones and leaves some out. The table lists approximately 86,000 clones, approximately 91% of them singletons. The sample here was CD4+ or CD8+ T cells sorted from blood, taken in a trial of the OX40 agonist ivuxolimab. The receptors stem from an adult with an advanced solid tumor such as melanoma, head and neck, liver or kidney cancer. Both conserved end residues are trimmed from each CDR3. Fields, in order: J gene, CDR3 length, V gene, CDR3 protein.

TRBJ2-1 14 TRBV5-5 ASSLGTSGRAHEQF
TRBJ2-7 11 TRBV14 ASSQSNGYEQY
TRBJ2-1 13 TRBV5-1 ASSWRDPSADEQF
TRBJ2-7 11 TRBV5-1 ASSTKGGSEQY
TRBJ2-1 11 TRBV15 ATSGYRENEQF
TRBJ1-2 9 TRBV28 ASSFPYGYT
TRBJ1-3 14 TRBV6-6 ASSYRQGAFGNTIY
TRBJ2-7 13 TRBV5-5 ASSFNWRQSYEQY
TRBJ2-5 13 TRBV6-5 ASSTDRGRGETQY
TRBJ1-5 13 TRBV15 ATSITTGHNQPQH
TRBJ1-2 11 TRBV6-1 ATWGRANYGYT
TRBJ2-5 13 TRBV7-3 ASSLSTGWQETQY
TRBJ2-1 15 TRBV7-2 ASSLAQISGRVNEQF
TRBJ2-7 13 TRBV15 ATSKEQGGRVWQY
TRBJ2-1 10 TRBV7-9 ASSFSLTEQF
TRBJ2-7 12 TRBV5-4 ASSLVGGSYEQY
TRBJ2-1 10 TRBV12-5 ASGLGTNEQF
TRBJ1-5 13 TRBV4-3 ASSQLYGGNQPQH
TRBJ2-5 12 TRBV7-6 ASSHRRGQETQY
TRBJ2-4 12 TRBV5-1 ASSLLGEGNIQY
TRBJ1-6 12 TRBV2 ASGVGQNNSPLH
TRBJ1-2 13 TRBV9 ASSVDMGTFGGYT
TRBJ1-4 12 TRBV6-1 ASITTGIREKLF
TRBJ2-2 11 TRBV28 ASRGGGTGELF
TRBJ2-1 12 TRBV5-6 ASSLGLAGVEQF
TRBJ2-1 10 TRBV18 ASSLSYNEQF
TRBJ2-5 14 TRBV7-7 ASSLVAGQSGGTQY
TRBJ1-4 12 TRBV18 ASSAGVKNEKLF
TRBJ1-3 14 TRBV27 ASSPGVGRSGNTIY
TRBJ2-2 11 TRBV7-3 ASSLSNTGELF
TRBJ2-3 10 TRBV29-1 SVGGAKGTQY
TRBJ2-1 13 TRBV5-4 ASSSGTSSGNEQF
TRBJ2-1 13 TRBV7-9 ASSSGTGGYNEQF
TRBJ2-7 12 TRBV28 ASRPPGEFYEQY
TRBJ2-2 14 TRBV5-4 ASSARLADPTGELF
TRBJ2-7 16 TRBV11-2 ASSLAAGASGSIYEQY
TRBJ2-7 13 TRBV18 ASSPDVAGGYEQY
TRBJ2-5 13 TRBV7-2 ASSLGPRRQETQY
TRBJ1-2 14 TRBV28 ASSLITRGQGGGYT
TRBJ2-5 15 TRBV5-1 ASSSTGTSGREETQY
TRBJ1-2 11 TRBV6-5 AASSVNAYGYT
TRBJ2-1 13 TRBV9 ASSVVSGSVNEQF
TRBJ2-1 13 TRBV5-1 ASSLVPGVNNEQF
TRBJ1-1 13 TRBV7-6 ASSLADVMNTEAF
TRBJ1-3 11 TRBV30 AWSVMTGNTIY
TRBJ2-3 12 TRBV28 ASSFRRFTDTQY
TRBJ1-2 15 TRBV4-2 ASSQDPQGLQGNGYT
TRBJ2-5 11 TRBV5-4 ASSEVNQETQY
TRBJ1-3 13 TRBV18 ASSPPTGQGNTIY
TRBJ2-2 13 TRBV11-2 ASSLITGVAGELF
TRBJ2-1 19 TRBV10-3 AISESTRLAGVTSSYNEQF
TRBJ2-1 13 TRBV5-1 ASSTGTGGSNEQF
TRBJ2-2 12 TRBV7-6 ASSLGRDTGELF
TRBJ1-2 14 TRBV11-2 ASSLVLLGSSYGYT
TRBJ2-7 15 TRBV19 ASSAVPGRLAGIEQY
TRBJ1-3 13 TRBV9 ASSPTGLSGNTIY
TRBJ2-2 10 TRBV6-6 ASSYGSGELF
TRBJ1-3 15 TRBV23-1 ASRRRDSKSSGNTIY